A selection of T cell receptor beta chains follows, all from one sample in a study of T cell responses to AZD1222 COVID-19 vaccine. Sequencing used immunoSEQ multiplex PCR; TCRdb keeps in-frame clones, though not all of them. The sample comprises about 160,000 clones, 75% to 95% of which are singletons, and roughly 3.2% rests with the top ten. This specimen consisted of peripheral blood, obtained 28 days after the second AZD1222 dose. The receptors here all came from an adult who received the AZD1222 COVID-19 vaccine. CDR3s include the opening cysteine and the closing phenylalanine or tryptophan. The D gene is left open where the match is weak. A clone size is listed for some rows: how often the clone was seen (once, few, many), or a class if it is expanded.

J,size,D,V,DNA,CDR3
TRBJ1-1,-,-,TRBV19,TGTGCCAGTAGTATAGATTGGGTTAGGGCAATGAACACTGAAGCTTTCTTT,CASSIDWVRAMNTEAFF
TRBJ2-1,-,-,TRBV6-5,TGTGCCAGCAGGCTAGGCGGGATTTACAATGAGCAGTTCTTC,CASRLGGIYNEQFF
TRBJ2-2,-,-,TRBV5-8,TGTGCCAGCAGCTTTGGGTTGAACACCGGGGAGCTGTTTTTT,CASSFGLNTGELFF
TRBJ2-3,once,-,TRBV6-2/TRBV6-3,TGTGCCAGCAGCAATCCCCGGGGAGATTTGAGCACAGATACGCAGTATTTT,CASSNPRGDLSTDTQYF
TRBJ1-1,once,-,TRBV2,TGTGCCAGCAGTGTCGGGATCCACACTGAAGCTTTCTTT,CASSVGIHTEAFF
TRBJ1-2,once,-,TRBV10-3,TGTGCCATCAGTCGGGACGGGGAAGGCTACACCTTC,CAISRDGEGYTF
TRBJ1-2,-,-,TRBV5-4,TGTGCCAGCAGCTTAAAAATGGAGTATGGCTACACCTTC,CASSLKMEYGYTF
TRBJ1-2,-,-,TRBV30,TGTGCCTGGAGTTCCTCGACCGGGTATGCTGGCTACACCTTC,CAWSSSTGYAGYTF
TRBJ1-2,-,TRBD1,TRBV5-6,TGTGCCAGCAGCCAACGTACAGGGGGCGCCCGGGACTTC,CASSQRTGGARDF
TRBJ2-4,-,-,TRBV19,TGTGCCAGTACCTCAGGAAGGGACTGGACCAAAAACATTCAGTACTTC,CASTSGRDWTKNIQYF
TRBJ1-1,-,-,TRBV2,TGTGCCACCAAACAGGTTGACACTGAAGCTTTCTTT,CATKQVDTEAFF
TRBJ1-1,-,TRBD1,TRBV5-6,TGTGCCAGCAGCTCTAGACAGGGGGTCACTGAAGCTTTCTTT,CASSSRQGVTEAFF
TRBJ2-5,-,-,TRBV5-4,TGTGCCAGCAGCTTGGGGGGCGGGCAAGAGACCCAGTACTTC,CASSLGGGQETQYF
TRBJ2-5,-,-,TRBV19,TGTGCCAGTAGTATTTCCCCCTCCATCTCATCGAGCAGGCAAGAGACCCAGTACTTC,CASSISPSISSSRQETQYF
TRBJ1-1,-,TRBD1,TRBV5-1,TGCGCCAGCAGCTTGGAACGCCCAGGGGGCAGAGTTGGGCACACTGAAGCTTTCTTT,CASSLERPGGRVGHTEAFF
TRBJ2-1,-,TRBD2,TRBV6-5,TGTGCCAGCAGCGACGGGACTAGAGTCTACAATGAGCAGTTCTTC,CASSDGTRVYNEQFF
TRBJ2-6,-,-,TRBV19,TGTGCCAGTAGAGGAAGGTCTGTCCCCCCGGTGTCTGGGGCCAACGTCCTGACTTTC,CASRGRSVPPVSGANVLTF
TRBJ2-1,-,TRBD2,TRBV7-9,TGTGCCAGCAGCATAGGGACTAGCAACAATGAGCAGTTCTTC,CASSIGTSNNEQFF